A selection of T cell receptor beta chains follows, all from one sample in a study of shared clonotypes between healthy human individuals. Produced via immunoSEQ multiplex PCR; TCRdb's table is partial and in-frame only. Of some 2.1 million clones listed, just under 95% were seen once; the top ten hold roughly 1.1%. The sequenced sample consisted of naive CD8+ T cells sorted from blood. These receptors came from a man younger than 35 in good health. Both conserved end residues are part of each CDR3. The D gene is left open where the match is weak. Not every row has a clone size; where given, it reads once, few, many or a size class.

D	V	size	J	DNA	CDR3
NA	TRBV11-2	NA	TRBJ2-5	TGTGCCAGCAGCTTTTGGGAATTGAGAGAACAAGAGACCCAGTACTTC	CASSFWELREQETQYF
TRBD1	TRBV9	NA	TRBJ2-7	TGTGCCAGCAGCCCCCGGACAGGCTCCTCCTACGAGCAGTACTTC	CASSPRTGSSYEQYF
TRBD2	TRBV4-1	NA	TRBJ2-1	TGCGCCAGCAGCCACCGCGGGGGGTTGGACAATGAGCAGTTCTTC	CASSHRGGLDNEQFF
NA	TRBV7-2	NA	TRBJ2-7	TGTGCCAGCAGCTTACGGGCCTCCTACGAGCAGTACTTC	CASSLRASYEQYF
TRBD1	TRBV11-2	NA	TRBJ2-3	TGTGCCAGCAGCTTCGGACAGGGTTGGGCAGATACGCAGTATTTT	CASSFGQGWADTQYF
NA	TRBV28	NA	TRBJ2-7	TGTGCCAGCAGTTTACCAGACTCCTACGAGCAGTACTTC	CASSLPDSYEQYF
NA	TRBV27	NA	TRBJ2-2	TGTGCCAGCAGTCGCCGGGACTTCACGAACACCGGGGAGCTGTTTTTT	CASSRRDFTNTGELFF
NA	TRBV10-1	NA	TRBJ2-1	TGCGCCAGCAGTGATTTCGGGGCCAATGAGCAGTTCTTC	CASSDFGANEQFF
TRBD1	TRBV10-1	NA	TRBJ1-6	TGCGCCAGCACCGAAGGACAGGCGAGCTCCTATAATTCACCCCTCCACTTT	CASTEGQASSYNSPLHF
NA	TRBV5-6	NA	TRBJ1-1	TGTGCCAGCAGCGGGCGCACTGAAGCTTTCTTT	CASSGRTEAFF
NA	TRBV28	once	TRBJ1-2	TGTGCCAGCTTAACATGGGGGGCGTTGAACTATGGCTACACCTTC	CASLTWGALNYGYTF
NA	TRBV4-1	NA	TRBJ1-2	TGCGCCAGCAGCCAATCCCGGACAGCATATGGCTACACCTTC	CASSQSRTAYGYTF
NA	TRBV4-1	NA	TRBJ1-2	TGCGCCAGCAGCCAAGAGGGGGGAGGCTACACCTTC	CASSQEGGGYTF
NA	TRBV28	NA	TRBJ2-7	TGTGCCAGCAGAAGCAGGATCCCCCACGAGCAGTACTTC	CASRSRIPHEQYF
NA	TRBV6-1	NA	TRBJ2-7	TGTGCCAGCAGCCTTCTAGGGGGCTACGAGCAGTACTTC	CASSLLGGYEQYF
NA	TRBV27	NA	TRBJ1-6	TGTGCCAGCAGTTTATCTCGGGATTCACCCCTCCACTTT	CASSLSRDSPLHF
NA	TRBV4-1	NA	TRBJ2-7	TGCGCCAGCAGCCAAGAAGGTTTCCAGCCCTACGAGCAGTACTTC	CASSQEGFQPYEQYF
TRBD1	TRBV30	NA	TRBJ2-7	TGTGCCTGGGGGGGACAGCTCGCCTACGAGCAGTACTTC	CAWGGQLAYEQYF
NA	TRBV6-1	NA	TRBJ2-7	TGTGCCAGCAGTTTACTACGAAACCAACCCTACGAGCAGTACTTC	CASSLLRNQPYEQYF
NA	TRBV29-1	NA	TRBJ2-1	TGCAGCGTTGGGGGCTCCTACAATGAGCAGTTCTTC	CSVGGSYNEQFF
NA	TRBV6-5	NA	TRBJ1-2	TGTGCCAGCAGTTACTTTCAGGGAGGCTCCTATGGCTACACCTTC	CASSYFQGGSYGYTF
NA	TRBV28	NA	TRBJ1-5	TGTGCCAGCAGTCCCGGAGGGGCTAGCAATCAGCCCCAGCATTTT	CASSPGGASNQPQHF
NA	TRBV7-9	NA	TRBJ2-5	TGTGCCAGCAGCTTAGCAGATGGGGGGAAAGAGACCCAGTACTTC	CASSLADGGKETQYF
TRBD1	TRBV6-5	NA	TRBJ2-7	TGTGCCAGCAGTTTCTCCGGGACAGGCACCTACGAGCAGTACTTC	CASSFSGTGTYEQYF
TRBD1	TRBV9	NA	TRBJ1-6	TGTGCCAGCAGCGTAGGGGGACAGGGCTCAAGCTCCTATAATTCACCCCTCCACTTT	CASSVGGQGSSSYNSPLHF
NA	TRBV5-6	NA	TRBJ1-3	TGTGCCAGCAGCTTTTGGGGCGGCCACACCATATATTTT	CASSFWGGHTIYF
TRBD2	TRBV5-1	NA	TRBJ2-1	TGCGCCAGCAGCTTCGTAGCGGGGGGTTTGGATGAGCAGTTCTTC	CASSFVAGGLDEQFF
NA	TRBV11-3	NA	TRBJ1-2	TGTGCCAGCAGCTCCGGAGGATTTGGCTACACCTTC	CASSSGGFGYTF
NA	TRBV4-2	NA	TRBJ2-7	TGTGCCAGCAGCCAGACCTTTATTACCTACGAGCAGTACTTC	CASSQTFITYEQYF
TRBD2	TRBV19	NA	TRBJ2-1	TGTGCCAGTAGTCCCCATCCGGGACTAGCGGGCATCTACAATGAGCAGTTCTTC	CASSPHPGLAGIYNEQFF
TRBD2	TRBV4-1	NA	TRBJ2-5	TGCGCCAGCAGCGACATTTATAGCGGGGGGGCGGGAGAGACCCAGTACTTC	CASSDIYSGGAGETQYF
TRBD2	TRBV27	NA	TRBJ2-2	TGTGCCAGCAGCGTAACTAGCGGGAACACCGGGGAGCTGTTTTTT	CASSVTSGNTGELFF
NA	TRBV6-6	NA	TRBJ1-1	TGTGCCAGCAGTTACTTTGAAGCTTTCTTT	CASSYFEAFF
NA	TRBV5-1	NA	TRBJ1-6	TGCGCCAGCAGCTTGGGGCAGACAGATTCACCCCTCCACTTT	CASSLGQTDSPLHF
NA	TRBV30	NA	TRBJ1-2	TGTGCCTGGACCCCCCGAGAGGGTTTCTATGGCTACACCTTC	CAWTPREGFYGYTF
TRBD1	TRBV29-1	NA	TRBJ2-7	TGCAGCGTTGAATTACCAGGGGGCAGATACGAGCAGTACTTC	CSVELPGGRYEQYF
TRBD1	TRBV7-8	NA	TRBJ2-5	TGTGCCAGCAGCTCTACCATGGCAGGGGGCGAGGAAGAGACCCAGTACTTC	CASSSTMAGGEEETQYF
TRBD2	TRBV4-1	NA	TRBJ2-7	TGCGCCAGCAGCCAAGTGGGGGGAGTAGCGGGAGCCCCGTACGAGCAGTACTTC	CASSQVGGVAGAPYEQYF
NA	TRBV27	NA	TRBJ2-2	TGTGCCAGCAGTTTAGGGAGCTTCACCGGGGAGCTGTTTTTT	CASSLGSFTGELFF
NA	TRBV6-1	NA	TRBJ1-1	TGTGCCAGCCTAAATTTTTTTGAAGGAGACACTGAAGCTTTCTTT	CASLNFFEGDTEAFF
NA	TRBV2	NA	TRBJ2-3	TGTGCCAGCAGTGAGGAGGGTGGCAGGGGGTACACAGATACGCAGTATTTT	CASSEEGGRGYTDTQYF
NA	TRBV5-6	NA	TRBJ2-1	TGTGCCAGCAGCTTGGAATACAACAATGAGCAGTTCTTC	CASSLEYNNEQFF
TRBD1	TRBV5-4	NA	TRBJ2-2	TGTGCCAGCAGCCCTCCAGGGGGCCCCGGGGAGCTGTTTTTT	CASSPPGGPGELFF
NA	TRBV29-1	NA	TRBJ2-3	TGCAGCGTTTATCGGGGTATGACAGATACGCAGTATTTT	CSVYRGMTDTQYF